The 20 T cell receptor beta chains presented below share a single source sample, sequenced in a study of response to subunit inactivated influenza vaccine. One entry per CDR3 protein results from TCRdb running MiXCR on the RT-PCR reads. The sample yields 280,000 or so distinct CDR3 sequences, 20% to 25% seen once. The sample consisted of PBMCs from blood, taken less than 22 months after vaccination. The receptors were sampled from a man between 50 and 75 years old who received an inactivated influenza vaccine.

This clonotype was recorded a few times. The chain employs TRBV4-3 and TRBJ2-2; D might be TRBD2 (5 bases). Germline V gene sequence: CDR1 LGHNA, CDR2 YSLEER. The V end was cut by 3 bases, the J end by 4 bases, with 9 bases between. This CDR3 contains 14 residues. CDR3 protein: CASSQIAGTGELFF. The CDR3 bases are TGCGCCAGCAGCCAGATCGCGGGCACCGGGGAGCTGTTTTTT.

The chain employs TRBV10-3 and TRBJ1-5; D gene uncertain. V was clipped by 3 bases and J by 6 bases, with 12 bases between them. The length of the CDR3 is 14 residues. The V gene's germline CDR1 is ENHRY and CDR2 SYGVKD. CDR3 protein: CAISERSSGQPQHF. For the CDR3, the DNA is TGTGCCATCAGTGAAAGGAGCAGCGGTCAGCCCCAGCATTTT.

In this sample, this clonotype turned up a few times. J is TRBJ2-3 and V is TRBV6-5, with 9 bases lining up with TRBD2. Trimming removed 4 bases from V and 7 bases from J; junction bases left unmatched: 12. The CDR3 is 16 residues long. CDR1 MNHEY and CDR2 SVGAGI come from the germline V gene. CDR3 region: CASSSPPGLAAYTQYF. The CDR3 nucleotides are TGTGCCAGCAGTTCCCCGCCGGGACTAGCCGCCTATACGCAGTATTTT.

The chain is built from TRBV5-1 and TRBJ2-2; 9 nucleotides match TRBD2. This CDR3 has 15 residues. The V and J ends lost 4 bases and 6 bases, in that order; junction bases with no gene match: 7. Germline V CDR1 and CDR2: SGHRS, YFSETQ. As DNA, the CDR3 is TGCGCCAGCAGCGGGGCGACTAGCGGTCCCGGGGAGCTGTTTTTT. It yields the protein CASSGATSGPGELFF.

The chain recombines TRBV9 with TRBJ1-3; no definite D call. The ends were cut back, 3 bases at V and 1 base at J, with 11 bases in the middle. This CDR3 region has 15 residues. Looked up from germline, CDR1 is SGDLS and CDR2 is YYNGEE. The CDR3 loop reads CASSASTGSGNTIYF. The CDR3 nucleotides are TGTGCCAGCAGCGCGTCGACGGGATCTGGAAACACCATATATTTT.

The chain recombines TRBV29-1 with TRBJ2-7; D is ambiguous. The CDR3 totals 12 residues. V was shortened by 1 base and J by 4 bases, with 8 bases between the two germline ends. Germline loops: CDR1 SQVTM, CDR2 ANQGSEA. The CDR3: CSVEAGGYEQYF. The CDR3 DNA reads TGCAGCGTTGAAGCAGGTGGATACGAGCAGTACTTC.

This clonotype was picked up a small number of times. The chain uses TRBV15 and TRBJ1-1, with no clear D. The CDR3 length is 13 residues. Between the trimmed V and J ends, which lost 5 bases and 1 base, there was a span of 8 bases. Germline V gene sequence: CDR1 LNHNV, CDR2 YYDKDF (reference sequence). CDR3: CATSATRNTEAFF. DNA of the CDR3: TGTGCCACCAGCGCAACCAGGAACACTGAAGCTTTCTTT.

The V gene is TRBV6-5, the J gene TRBJ2-7; possibly TRBD2 for D (5 bases). V was pared by 2 bases and J by 4 bases, with 15 bases between. The germline CDR1 and CDR2 sequences are MNHEY and SVGAGI. There are 15 residues in the CDR3. The CDR3 nucleotides read TGTGCCAGCAGTTACGGCCCGGGGTCGATGTACGAGCAGTACTTC. Amino acids: CASSYGPGSMYEQYF.

This clonotype showed up many times. As DNA, the CDR3 is TGTGCCAGCAGCAGGGTCGTCGAAAACACCATATATTTT. This codes for CASSRVVENTIYF. The chain has TRBV9 and TRBJ1-3, with D hard to call. Germline-derived CDR1 and CDR2 are SGDLS and YYNGEE. CDR3 length: 13 residues. Between the trimmed V and J ends, which lost 4 bases and 6 bases, there was a span of 11 bases.

The chain recombines TRBV20-1 with TRBJ2-7; 8 nucleotides agree with TRBD1. CDR1 is DFQATT, CDR2 SNEGSKA, per germline (reference sequence). The J segment lost 1 base and the V segment lost 8 bases, leaving 16 bases of the junction unmatched. This CDR3 has 16 residues. The CDR3 is CSTAAGTGIMSYEQYF. The CDR3 DNA reads TGCAGTACCGCCGCCGGGACAGGCATAATGTCCTACGAGCAGTACTTC.

The rearrangement uses TRBV3-1 and TRBJ1-1; unclear D gene. The CDR3 length is 12 residues. V was pared by 1 base and J by 3 bases, with 3 bases between. CDR1 is LGHDT and CDR2 is YNNKEL in the germline V gene (reference sequence). The CDR3, as DNA: TGTGCCAGCAGCCAAGGTTACACTGAAGCTTTCTTT. Amino acids: CASSQGYTEAFF.

The V call is TRBV7-9, the J call TRBJ1-2; TRBD1 might be the D (6 bases). Germline V gene lookup returns CDR1 SEHNR and CDR2 FQNEAQ (reference sequence). The CDR3 is 14 amino acids. V was pared by 3 bases and J by 8 bases, with 16 bases between. As DNA, the CDR3 is TGTGCCAGCAGCTTCGAGACAGGAGGCGGGGGCTACACCTTC. Translating it yields CASSFETGGGGYTF.

The chain recombines TRBV29-1 with TRBJ2-1; no clear D. Germline V gene data show CDR1 as SQVTM and CDR2 as ANQGSEA. The V gene lost 7 bases and the J gene lost 5 bases, with 24 bases spanning the gap. The CDR3 has 16 residues. CDR3 residues: CSERDPRSIRNNEQFF. CDR3 DNA sequence: TGCAGCGAAAGAGATCCTCGAAGTATAAGGAACAATGAGCAGTTCTTC.

This clonotype has more than one count but fewer than ten. V gene TRBV11-2 combines with J gene TRBJ2-5; 10 positions match TRBD2. CDR1 is SGHAT and CDR2 is FQNNGV in the germline V gene. Losses at the gene ends were 6 bases for V and 5 bases for J; bases not matched to a gene: 12. CDR3 length: 16 residues. CDR3 amino acids: CASRQIAGGVFETQYF. CDR3 bases: TGTGCCAGCAGACAAATAGCGGGAGGTGTATTTGAGACCCAGTACTTC.

The chain links TRBV10-3 to TRBJ1-1; the D is unclear. Trimming took 10 bases from V and 5 from J, leaving 23 bases between them. CDR1 and CDR2 from the germline V gene are ENHRY and SYGVKD. This CDR3 comprises 15 residues. In DNA, the CDR3 is TGTGCCACCCCGGCCCGGGTGATGGTCGAGACTGAAGCTTTCTTT. Its translation is CATPARVMVETEAFF.

V gene TRBV15 combines with J gene TRBJ1-4; 12 bases match TRBD1. V lost 0 bases to trimming and J lost 8 bases; unmatched junction nucleotides: 4. Germline V gene sequence: CDR1 LNHNV, CDR2 YYDKDF (reference sequence). This CDR3 region has 16 residues. The CDR3 DNA reads TGTGCCACCAGCAGAGAACCGGGACAGGGGGCGGAAAAACTGTTTTTT. This translates into CATSREPGQGAEKLFF.

V gene TRBV12-3 or TRBV12-4 combines with J gene TRBJ2-1; TRBD2 is a possible D gene (6 bases). There are 12 residues in the CDR3. Deletions cut 8 bases from V and 10 bases from J, with 15 bases between. CDR3 in DNA: TGTGCCAGCGCCCCGGGGGTGGTGGAGCAGTTCTTC. Encoded protein: CASAPGVVEQFF.

This clonotype has only a few counts. V gene TRBV7-6 combines with J gene TRBJ2-3; 7 nucleotides line up with TRBD1. This CDR3 spans 15 amino acids. The germline V gene encodes CDR1 SGHVS and CDR2 FNYEAQ. V shed 5 bases, J shed 7 bases, and the junction held 12 bases outside the gene matches. The CDR3 here is CASSNRDSRAHTQYF. The CDR3 DNA is TGTGCCAGCAGCAACCGGGACAGCCGAGCTCATACGCAGTATTTT.

The chain has TRBV5-1 and TRBJ2-7; 9 nucleotides match TRBD2. CDR3 length: 16 residues. CDR1 is SGHRS and CDR2 is YFSETQ in the germline V gene. The junction had 5 bases not matched to a gene; V was cut back by 0 bases and J by 1 base. CDR3 nucleotides: TGCGCCAGCAGCTTGGCCTTGACTAGCGGTTCCTACGAGCAGTACTTC. This gives the protein CASSLALTSGSYEQYF.

This chain uses TRBV12-3 or TRBV12-4 with TRBJ1-1, with TRBD1 identical over 8 bases. The CDR3 is 14 amino acids. J was trimmed by 9 bases and V by 0 bases; bases with no gene match: 6. CDR3 sequence (DNA): TGTGCCAGCAGTTTAGCGCTTACAGGGGGTAAAGCTTTCTTT. Its translation: CASSLALTGGKAFF.